What follows is one TCR beta chain and its context. Germline V gene lookup returns CDR1 SGHNT and CDR2 YYREEE (reference sequence). The CDR3 spans 14 residues. Trimming took 3 bases from V and 14 from J, leaving 21 bases between them. These data come from a study of blood T cell repertoires in COVID-19. Background on the study: COVID-19 samples, acute and convalescent, were from the United States, Italy and Spain. The cDNA or gDNA used as material had been derived from T cells, B-cell-depleted T cells, or PBMCs.

How the authors handled the data: Amplification of reference gene primers was used by the study to estimate nucleated cell counts. Produced via immunoSEQ multiplex PCR; TCRdb's table is partial and in-frame only. V and J calls plus clone size are reproduced from that table; the DNA served to infer D and trimming. The sample lists approximately 94,000 clones, less than 90% occurring once. Sequenced: peripheral blood. The V and J genes are TRBV5-4 and TRBJ1-3, with D maybe TRBD1 (6 bases). The sequence derives from a man aged 25 to 45 in a cohort sampled during active COVID-19. The chain's CDR3 is CASSSPGTNPRLYF. The CDR3 coding sequence is TGTGCCAGCAGCTCGCCCGGGACAAACCCCCGTCTATATTTT.